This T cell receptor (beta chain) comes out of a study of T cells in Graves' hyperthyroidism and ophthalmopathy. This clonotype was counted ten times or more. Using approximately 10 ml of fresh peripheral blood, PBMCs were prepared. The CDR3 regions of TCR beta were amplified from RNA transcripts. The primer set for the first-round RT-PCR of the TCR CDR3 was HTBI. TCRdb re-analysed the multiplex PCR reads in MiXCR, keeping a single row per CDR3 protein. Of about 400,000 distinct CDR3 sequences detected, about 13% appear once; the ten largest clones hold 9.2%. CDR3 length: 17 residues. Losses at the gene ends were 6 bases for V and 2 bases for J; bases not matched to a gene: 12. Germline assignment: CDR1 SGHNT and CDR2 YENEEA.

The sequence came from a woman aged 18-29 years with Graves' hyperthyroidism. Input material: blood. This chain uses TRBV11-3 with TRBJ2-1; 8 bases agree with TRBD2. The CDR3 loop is CASSLKGAGGAYNEQFF. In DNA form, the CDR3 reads TGTGCCAGCAGTTTAAAGGGTGCGGGAGGAGCCTACAATGAGCAGTTCTTC.